This T cell receptor beta chain appears in the sequencing data of a study of OX40 agonist ivuxolimab in advanced cancers. Study background: The patients received ivuxolimab by intravenous route every 2 weeks at 0.01 to 10 mg/kg. Two cutaneous melanoma patients and one hepatocellular carcinoma patient, three in all, had partial responses.

It was autoimmune disease history or systemic immunosuppression that excluded patients. Comment on this clone: Its antigen remains unidentified.

The method was immunoSEQ multiplex PCR; TCRdb's version includes in-frame clones alone and lacks a portion of them. The sample has 60,000 to 90,000 clones; approximately 83% are singletons. Study-level findings and limits: CD8+ T cells averaged more expanded clones than CD4+.

The TCR originated in an adult with an advanced solid tumor such as melanoma, head and neck, liver or kidney cancer. The sample in question was CD4+ or CD8+ T cells sorted from blood, obtained in a trial of the OX40 agonist ivuxolimab.

CDR3 loop: CASSQMTGSVYEQYF. As DNA, the CDR3 is TGCGCCAGCAGCCAAATGACAGGATCGGTCTACGAGCAGTACTTC. V gene TRBV5-1 combines with J gene TRBJ2-7, with D possibly matching TRBD1 (6 bases). CDR1 SGHRS and CDR2 YFSETQ come from the germline V gene. This CDR3 is built from 15 residues. V lost 4 bases, J lost 3 bases, and 17 bases lay in between.